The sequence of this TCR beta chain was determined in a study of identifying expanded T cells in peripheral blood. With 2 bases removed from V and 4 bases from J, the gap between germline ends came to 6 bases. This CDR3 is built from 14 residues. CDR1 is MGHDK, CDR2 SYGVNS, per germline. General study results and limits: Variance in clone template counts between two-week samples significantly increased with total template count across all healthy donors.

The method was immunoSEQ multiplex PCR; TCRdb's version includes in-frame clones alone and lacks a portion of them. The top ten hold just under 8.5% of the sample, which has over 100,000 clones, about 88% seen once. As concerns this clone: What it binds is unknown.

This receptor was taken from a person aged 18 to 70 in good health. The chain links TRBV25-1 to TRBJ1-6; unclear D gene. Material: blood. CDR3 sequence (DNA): TGTGCCAGCAGTGAAAGATCATATAATTCACCCCTCCACTTT. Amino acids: CASSERSYNSPLHF.